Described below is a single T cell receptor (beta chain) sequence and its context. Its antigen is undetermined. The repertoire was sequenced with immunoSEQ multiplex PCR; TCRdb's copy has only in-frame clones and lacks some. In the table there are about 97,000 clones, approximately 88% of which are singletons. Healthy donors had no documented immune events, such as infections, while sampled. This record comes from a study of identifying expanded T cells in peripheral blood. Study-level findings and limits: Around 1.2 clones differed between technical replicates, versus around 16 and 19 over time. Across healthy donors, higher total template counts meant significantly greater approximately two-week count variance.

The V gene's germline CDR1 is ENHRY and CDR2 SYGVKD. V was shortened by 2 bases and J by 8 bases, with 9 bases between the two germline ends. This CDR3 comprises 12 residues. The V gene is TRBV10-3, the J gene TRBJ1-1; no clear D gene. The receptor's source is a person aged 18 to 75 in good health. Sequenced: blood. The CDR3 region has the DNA TGTGCCATCAGTGAGCTCCTGGGGGAAGCTTTCTTT. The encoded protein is CAISELLGEAFF.